This T cell receptor (beta chain) was found in a study of T cell repertoires in cytomegalovirus infection. Study in general: A matching HLA type, together with CMV infection, was signaled by public TCR beta signatures.

J lost 6 bases, V lost 11 bases, and 10 bases had no gene match. CDR1 is ENHRY, CDR2 SYGVKD, per germline. This CDR3 region has 14 residues. TCRdb independently ran MiXCR on the reads; one entry per CDR3 protein. The table records roughly 160,000 distinct CDR3 sequences, about a fifth of them present only once. A remark on this clonotype: Its target is unknown.

Material: CD8+ T cells from cultured PBMCs, obtained from culture after CMV antigen stimulation. This receptor was taken from a human donor in good health (CMV status not recorded). Some clones in this sample may be carry-over from other donors' samples. V usage is TRBV10-3 and J usage is TRBJ2-3; 11 positions agree with TRBD1. CDR3 nucleotides: TGTGCCTCATCAGAGGACAGGGGGCCGGATACGCAGTATTTT. Translated: CASSEDRGPDTQYF.